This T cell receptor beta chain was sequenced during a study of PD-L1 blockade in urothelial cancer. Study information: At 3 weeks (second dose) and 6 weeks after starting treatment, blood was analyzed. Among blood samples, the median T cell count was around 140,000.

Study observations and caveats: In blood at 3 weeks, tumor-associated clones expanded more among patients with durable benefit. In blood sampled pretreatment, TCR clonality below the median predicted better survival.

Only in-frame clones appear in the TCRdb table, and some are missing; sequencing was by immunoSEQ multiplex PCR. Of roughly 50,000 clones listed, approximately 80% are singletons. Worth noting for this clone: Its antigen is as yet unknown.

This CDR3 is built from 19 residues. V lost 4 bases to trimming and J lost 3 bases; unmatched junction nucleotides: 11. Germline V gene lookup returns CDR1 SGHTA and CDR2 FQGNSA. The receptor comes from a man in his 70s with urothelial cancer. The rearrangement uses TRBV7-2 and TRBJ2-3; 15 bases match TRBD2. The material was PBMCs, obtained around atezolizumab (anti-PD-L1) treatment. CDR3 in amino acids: CASSSLGTSGGPSTDTQYF. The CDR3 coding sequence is TGTGCCAGCAGCTCCCTCGGGACTAGCGGGGGGCCCTCAACAGATACGCAGTATTTT.